These 32 T cell receptor beta chains were all obtained from the same sample, sequenced in a study of molecular identifiers for immune sequencing clone quantification. TCRdb re-called the PCR reads with MiXCR, one entry per CDR3 protein. This table has some 590,000 distinct CDR3 sequences, 25% appearing once. The specimen sequenced was naive CD8+ T cells from blood, with Jurkat cell RNA spiked in. Subset indicated: FACS-sorted CD8+CD4-CCR7+CD45RA+ naive T cells. Receptors were obtained from a human donor in good health. Some libraries in this study had Jurkat cell RNA spiked in.

The rearrangement links TRBV10-3 to TRBJ2-5; the D gene could be TRBD1 or TRBD2 (5 bases each). Trimming shortened V by 8 bases and J by 13 bases, and 17 bases separated the two germline ends. Germline CDR1 reads ENHRY; CDR2 reads SYGVKD. The CDR3 consists of 11 residues. CDR3 region: CAIPGPAPPYF. CDR3 bases: TGTGCCATCCCGGGGCCAGCGCCCCCGTACTTC.

As regards this clonotype: This may stem from a read error, because a much larger clone lies one nucleotide away. This sequence joins TRBV6-5 and TRBJ2-3; D is perhaps TRBD2 (6 bases). The length of the CDR3 is 14 residues. V dropped 4 bases and J dropped 4 bases, with 12 bases sitting between them. The germline V gene encodes CDR1 MNHEY and CDR2 SVGAGI. In DNA, the CDR3 is TGTGCCAGCAGTTCACTAGCTGCCGCAGATACGCAGTATTTT. This translates into CASSSLAAADTQYF.

Comment on this clonotype: An end of the junction differs from the germline gene, which may be a read error. This chain uses TRBV5-1 with TRBJ1-1; D is unresolved. There are 14 residues in the CDR3. CDR1 SGHRS and CDR2 YFSETQ come from the germline V gene. The CDR3 bases are TGCGCCAGCAGCTTGTCTAATGGGGAGACTGAAGCTCTCTTT. Translation: CASSLSNGETEALF.

The chain joins TRBV9 to TRBJ2-1; the D call may be TRBD1 or TRBD2 (5 bases each). The length of the CDR3 is 19 residues. In germline, CDR1 is SGDLS, CDR2 YYNGEE. V lost 3 bases, J lost 8 bases, and 30 bases lay in between. The CDR3 spells CASSEGPTPGPQVEDEQFF. CDR3 sequence (DNA): TGTGCCAGCAGCGAGGGCCCCACCCCGGGACCTCAGGTTGAAGATGAGCAGTTCTTC.

This clonotype was seen repeatedly, ten times or more. The DNA for the CDR3 is TGTGCCAGCAGCTTAGAGGAGGGTTGGGGGTTGGGCGGAATGAACACTGAAGCTTTCTTT. It codes for CASSLEEGWGLGGMNTEAFF. This chain joins TRBV7-9 and TRBJ1-1, with a weak D call TRBD1 (5 bases). This CDR3 region has 20 residues. V was trimmed by 1 base and J by 0 bases, leaving 24 bases between them. Germline loops: CDR1 SEHNR, CDR2 FQNEAQ (reference sequence). Full variable domain (remainder filled in from reference TRBV7-9 and TRBJ1-1): DTGVSQNPRHKITKRGQNVTFRCDPISEHNRLYWYRQTLGQGPEFLTYFQNEAQLEKSRLLSDRFSAERPKGSFSTLEIQRTEQGDSAMYLCASSLEEGWGLGGMNTEAFFGQGTRLTVV.

This clonotype appeared once. A clone one base away is much larger, so this may be a read error. This chain uses TRBV6-2 or TRBV6-3 with TRBJ2-7; a possible D gene is TRBD1 (5 bases). In germline, CDR1 is MNHEY, CDR2 SVGEGT. The CDR3 covers 13 residues. CDR3: CVSSYGPGSEQYF. The CDR3 DNA sequence: TGTGTCAGCAGTTACGGCCCAGGGTCCGAGCAGTACTTC.

As regards this clonotype: A much larger clone sits a single nucleotide away, making a read error possible. The chain recombines TRBV2 with TRBJ2-6; weak D call: TRBD1 (6 bases). CDR1 and CDR2 (germline): SNHLY, FYNNEI. The CDR3 runs 19 residues. The chain's CDR3 is CASSEAWGQENSVANVLTF. CDR3 sequence (DNA): TGTGCCAGCAGTGAAGCATGGGGGCAGGAAAATTCTGTGGCCAACGTCCTGACTTTC.

This clonotype was counted ten times or more. The chain is built from TRBV5-1 and TRBJ2-5, with TRBD1 identical over 10 bases. Looked up from germline, CDR1 is SGHRS and CDR2 is YFSETQ. The ends lost 5 bases at V and 4 bases at J; junction bases unmatched: 8. The CDR3 loop spans 15 amino acids. CDR3 coding DNA: TGCGCCAGCAGGAACGGGACAGGGGAGAGAGAGACCCAGTACTTC. This sequence encodes CASRNGTGERETQYF.

The sample holds a few counts of this clonotype. The chain employs TRBV6-6 and TRBJ2-2; the D gene is possibly TRBD2 (5 bases). Deletions cut 2 bases from V and 3 bases from J, with 10 bases between. The CDR3 length is 15 residues. The germline CDR1 and CDR2 sequences are MNHNY and SVGAGI (reference sequence). CDR3 DNA: TGTGCCAGCAGTTACGTGAGGGCGCACACCGGGGAGCTGTTTTTT. This codes for CASSYVRAHTGELFF.

This chain connects TRBV3-1 to TRBJ1-2; 11 bases line up with TRBD1. CDR3 length: 17 residues. CDR1 is LGHDT and CDR2 is YNNKEL in the germline V gene (reference sequence). V trimming: 0 bases; J trimming: 0 bases; junction bases outside the gene matches: 3. The CDR3 DNA follows: TGTGCCAGCAGCCAAGACCGGGACAGGGGGACTAACTATGGCTACACCTTC. It translates to CASSQDRDRGTNYGYTF. The entire variable domain, with the rest obtained from reference TRBV3-1 and TRBJ1-2, is as follows: DTAVSQTPKYLVTQMGNDKSIKCEQNLGHDTMYWYKQDSKKFLKIMFSYNNKELIINETVPNRFSPKSPDKAHLNLHINSLELGDSAVYFCASSQDRDRGTNYGYTFGSGTRLTVV.

The sample holds many counts of this clonotype. The chain joins TRBV27 to TRBJ1-1; no reliable D call. CDR3 size: 13 residues. Germline V gives CDR1 MNHEY, CDR2 SMNVEV (reference sequence). The germline V and J ends were trimmed by 4 bases and 7 bases, with 13 bases remaining between them. CDR3 in amino acids: CASSWGSTLEAFF. The CDR3 DNA follows: TGTGCCAGCAGTTGGGGAAGTACCCTTGAAGCTTTCTTT.

Points on this clonotype: A read error is possible here, since a much larger clone lies one base away. The rearrangement joins TRBV12-3 or TRBV12-4 to TRBJ2-5, with D unclear. The CDR3 is 13 amino acids. The CDR3 loop reads CASSYRKQGTQYF. The DNA of the CDR3 is TGTGCCAGCAGTTATAGAAAACAAGGGACCCAGTACTTC.

The sample holds many counts of this clonotype. V is TRBV7-2 and J is TRBJ2-1; the D is unclear. This CDR3 region has 13 residues. Trimming stripped 2 bases from V and 3 bases from J, with 5 bases between. The germline CDR1 and CDR2 sequences are SGHTA and FQGNSA. CDR3 nucleotide sequence: TGTGCCAGCAGCTTAATCGACTACAATGAGCAGTTCTTC. It codes for CASSLIDYNEQFF.

Here the CDR3 reads CSVPAPGGLKSPAPQYF. CDR3 coding DNA: TGCAGCGTTCCCGCCCCTGGGGGACTAAAGTCCCCCGCTCCGCAGTATTTT. The chain couples TRBV29-1 to TRBJ2-3, with 7 positions matching TRBD2. Per germline, CDR1 SQVTM and CDR2 ANQGSEA. V was pared by 5 bases and J by 10 bases, with 24 bases of the junction left unmatched. The CDR3 has 17 residues.

As for this clonotype: At one end the junction does not follow the germline gene, possibly because of a read error. The chain has TRBV6-1 and TRBJ2-5; the D call may be TRBD1 or TRBD2 (5 bases each). From germline, CDR1 is MNHNS and CDR2 SASEGT. This CDR3 has 15 amino acids. CDR3 protein: CASSEGRGLQETQHF. The DNA for the CDR3 is TGTGCCAGCAGTGAAGGACGGGGCTTACAAGAGACCCAGCACTTC.

The table lists this clonotype with a few counts. The chain has TRBV4-3 and TRBJ2-7, with D possibly being TRBD2 (5 bases). V was clipped by 3 bases and J by 3 bases, with 12 bases between them. The CDR3 spans 14 residues. Germline V CDR1 and CDR2: LGHNA, YSLEER. CDR3: CASSQGASFYEQYF. In DNA, the CDR3 is TGCGCCAGCAGCCAGGGAGCTAGCTTCTACGAGCAGTACTTC.

As to this clonotype: A much larger clonotype is one base distant, so this may be a read error. This chain links TRBV5-4 with TRBJ2-7; a possible D gene is TRBD1 (6 bases). Germline V gene sequence: CDR1 SGHNT, CDR2 YYREEE (reference sequence). This CDR3 has 13 amino acids. The CDR3 coding sequence is TGTGCCTGCAGCTTGGGACAACGCTACGAGCAGTACTTC. This encodes CACSLGQRYEQYF. The whole variable domain, remainder taken from reference TRBV5-4 and TRBJ2-7, is ETGVTQSPTHLIKTRGQQVTLRCSSQSGHNTVSWYQQALGQGPQFIFQYYREEENGRGNFPPRFSGLQFPNYSSELNVNALELDDSALYLCACSLGQRYEQYFGPGTRLTVT.

This clonotype appeared a few times. A much larger clone is a single base away; this may be a read error. For the CDR3, the DNA is TGTGCCAGCAGTTTAAAAAGGGTATTGTTTTTT. Amino acids: CASSLKRVLFF. The chain recombines TRBV28 with TRBJ1-4; unclear D gene. The CDR3 has 11 residues. Germline assignment: CDR1 MDHEN and CDR2 SYDVKM. V dropped 2 bases and J dropped 15 bases, with 10 bases sitting between them.

Of note for this clonotype: Possible read error: a much larger clone is one base away. The chain combines TRBV20-1 with TRBJ2-7; TRBD1 is a possible D gene (6 bases). This CDR3 region has 12 residues. Germline V lookup: CDR1 DFQATT, CDR2 SNEGSKA (reference sequence). CDR3 sequence reads: CGAQGGSNEQYF. The CDR3 coding sequence is TGCGGTGCCCAAGGGGGAAGTAACGAGCAGTACTTC.

Comments on this clonotype: This may be a read error: a much more frequent sequence differs by one nucleotide. This rearrangement joins TRBV6-2 or TRBV6-3 to TRBJ1-5, with D maybe TRBD1 (5 bases). The germline V gene has CDR1 MNHEY and CDR2 SVGEGT. Trimming removed 5 bases from V and 3 bases from J, with 14 bases in between. The CDR3 loop spans 15 amino acids. This CDR3 is CASSPGAAFNQPQHF. The CDR3 bases are TGTGCCAGCAGTCCCGGGGCAGCCTTCAATCAGCCCCAGCATTTT.

This clonotype was recorded many times. The V and J genes are TRBV6-5 and TRBJ1-1; 8 nucleotides line up with TRBD1. V gave up 1 base and J gave up 4 bases; unmatched junction bases: 2. Germline CDR1 is MNHEY and CDR2 is SVGAGI. The CDR3 extends over 14 amino acids. The CDR3 bases are TGTGCCAGCAGTTACTTAGACAGGGGCACTGAAGCTTTCTTT. It translates to CASSYLDRGTEAFF.

V gene TRBV4-1 combines with J gene TRBJ2-2; D is unclear. CDR1 and CDR2 from the germline V gene are MGHRA and YSYEKL. This CDR3 has 15 residues. V lost 0 bases to trimming and J lost 5 bases, with 10 bases between them. CDR3: CASSQEGAGTGELFF. For the CDR3, the DNA is TGCGCCAGCAGCCAAGAGGGCGCCGGTACCGGGGAGCTGTTTTTT.

Of note for this clonotype: The junction departs from germline at one end; a sequencing error may be responsible. The chain recombines TRBV27 with TRBJ1-4; 7 bases map to TRBD1. Germline V gives CDR1 MNHEY, CDR2 SMNVEV (reference sequence). This CDR3 region has 14 residues. CDR3 in DNA: TGTGCCAGCAGTTTGGGGCAGGGGGTCGAAATACTGTTTTTT. Translation: CASSLGQGVEILFF.

This clonotype was recorded many times. The chain is built from TRBV5-1 and TRBJ2-3; a possible D gene is TRBD2 (7 bases). Germline CDR1 is SGHRS and CDR2 is YFSETQ. CDR3 length: 14 residues. V was clipped by 3 bases and J by 6 bases, with 14 bases between them. CDR3 DNA sequence: TGCGCCAGCAGCTGGAGGGGGGGCGCGGATACGCAGTATTTT. Translating it yields CASSWRGGADTQYF.

The chain couples TRBV19 to TRBJ2-5, with D maybe TRBD2 (5 bases). From germline, CDR1 is LNHDA and CDR2 SQIVND (reference sequence). The V end was cut by 6 bases, the J end by 4 bases, with 18 bases between. The CDR3 contains 15 residues. The CDR3 loop is CASSLNSGDLETQYF. CDR3 DNA: TGTGCCAGTAGCCTAAACAGCGGTGATTTAGAGACCCAGTACTTC.

This clonotype was observed at least ten times. The chain has TRBV7-9 and TRBJ2-6; D call uncertain. V was shortened by 4 bases and J by 4 bases, with 14 bases between the two germline ends. This CDR3 spans 16 amino acids. Germline CDR1 and CDR2: SEHNR and FQNEAQ (reference sequence). CDR3 nucleotide sequence: TGTGCCAGCAGCTACTTCCTAGGTGGGGGGGCCAACGTCCTGACTTTC. This gives the protein CASSYFLGGGANVLTF.

About this clonotype: This could be a read error, since a much larger clone is one nucleotide away. Because the CDR3 is missing its conserved closing phenylalanine or tryptophan, this is likely a read error. CDR3 protein: CASGLAASTDTQYI. For the CDR3, the DNA is TGTGCCAGCGGACTAGCGGCTAGCACAGATACGCAGTATATT. V usage is TRBV6-2 or TRBV6-3 and J usage is TRBJ2-3, with 10 positions matching TRBD2. Trimming at V came to 8 bases and at J to 0 bases, leaving 2 bases not matched to a gene. Germline V gene lookup returns CDR1 MNHEY and CDR2 SVGEGT. The CDR3 totals 14 residues.

Points on this clonotype: A much larger clone lies one base from this, so it may be a read error. V is TRBV27 and J is TRBJ2-7; maybe TRBD2 (6 bases). There are 15 residues in the CDR3. V was cut by 4 bases and J by 9 bases, with 22 bases left in between. In germline, CDR1 is MNHEY, CDR2 SMNVEV (reference sequence). CDR3 residues: CASSSSGSAGWAQYF. DNA of the CDR3: TGTGCCAGCAGTTCCTCCGGGAGCGCGGGTTGGGCGCAGTACTTC.

This clonotype was found many times. This rearrangement joins TRBV4-2 to TRBJ2-3; D is uncertain. The CDR3 extends over 15 amino acids. Germline V gives CDR1 LGHNA, CDR2 YNFKEQ. V lost 0 bases and J lost 0, with 7 bases in between. The CDR3 DNA reads as TGTGCCAGCAGCCAAGATTTAACTAGCACAGATACGCAGTATTTT. Its translation: CASSQDLTSTDTQYF.

This clonotype was counted only a few times. The chain couples TRBV18 to TRBJ2-7; D remains unclear. In germline, CDR1 is KGHSH, CDR2 LQKENI. V was clipped by 5 bases and J by 5 bases, with 22 bases between them. The CDR3 loop spans 16 amino acids. This CDR3 reads CASSARVPAPSHEQYF. The DNA of the CDR3 is TGTGCCAGCTCAGCCCGGGTTCCAGCGCCGTCCCACGAGCAGTACTTC. The complete variable domain, with remaining parts taken from reference TRBV18 and TRBJ2-7, reads NAGVMQNPRHLVRRRGQEARLRCSPMKGHSHVYWYRQLPEEGLKFMVYLQKENIIDESGMPKERFSAEFPKEGPSILRIQQVVRGDSAAYFCASSARVPAPSHEQYFGPGTRLTVT.

There are a few counts of this clonotype. The chain combines TRBV7-9 with TRBJ2-3; the match to TRBD2 covers 7 bases. J was trimmed by 3 bases and V by 1 base; bases with no gene match: 4. The CDR3 runs to 15 residues. Germline CDR1 and CDR2: SEHNR and FQNEAQ (reference sequence). In DNA, the CDR3 is TGTGCCAGCAGCTTAGGTGGGGGGGAGACAGATACGCAGTATTTT. Protein product: CASSLGGGETDTQYF.

On this clonotype itself: A much larger clone is a single base away; this may be a read error. This chain uses TRBV7-2 with TRBJ2-1; D remains ambiguous. CDR1 SGHTA and CDR2 FQGNSA come from the germline V gene. The CDR3 runs 15 residues. CDR3 loop: CASSSDGFSYNEQLF. The CDR3 DNA follows: TGTGCCAGCAGCTCCGACGGATTCTCCTACAATGAGCAGCTCTTC.